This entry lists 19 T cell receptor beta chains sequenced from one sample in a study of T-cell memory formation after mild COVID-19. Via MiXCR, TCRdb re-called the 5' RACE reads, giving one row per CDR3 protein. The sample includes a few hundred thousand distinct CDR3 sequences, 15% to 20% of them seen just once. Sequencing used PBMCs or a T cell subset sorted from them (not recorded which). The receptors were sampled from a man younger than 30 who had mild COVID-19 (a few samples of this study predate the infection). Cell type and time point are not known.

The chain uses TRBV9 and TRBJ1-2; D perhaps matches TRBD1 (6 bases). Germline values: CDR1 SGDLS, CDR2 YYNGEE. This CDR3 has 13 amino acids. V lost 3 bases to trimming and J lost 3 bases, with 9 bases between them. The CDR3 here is CASSAGQHYGYTF. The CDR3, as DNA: TGTGCCAGCAGCGCCGGACAGCACTATGGCTACACCTTC.

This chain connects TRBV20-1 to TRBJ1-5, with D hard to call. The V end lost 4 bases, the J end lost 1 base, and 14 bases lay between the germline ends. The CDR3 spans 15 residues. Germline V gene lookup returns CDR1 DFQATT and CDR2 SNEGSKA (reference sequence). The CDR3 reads CSATRYGRSNQPQHF. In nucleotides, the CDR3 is TGCAGTGCTACCCGATACGGGCGGAGCAATCAGCCCCAGCATTTT.

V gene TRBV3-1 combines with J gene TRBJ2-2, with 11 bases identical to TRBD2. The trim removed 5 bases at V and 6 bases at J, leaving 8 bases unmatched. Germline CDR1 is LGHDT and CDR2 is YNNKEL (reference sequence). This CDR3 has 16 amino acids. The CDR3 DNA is TGTGCCAGCAGCAGTCGCTCGGGACTAGCGGCCGGGGAGCTGTTTTTT. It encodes CASSSRSGLAAGELFF.

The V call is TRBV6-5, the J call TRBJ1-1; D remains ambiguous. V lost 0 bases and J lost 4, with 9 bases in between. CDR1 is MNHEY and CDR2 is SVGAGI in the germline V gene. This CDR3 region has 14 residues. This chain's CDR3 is CASSYSRSGTEAFF. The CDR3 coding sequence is TGTGCCAGCAGTTACTCAAGGTCAGGCACTGAAGCTTTCTTT.

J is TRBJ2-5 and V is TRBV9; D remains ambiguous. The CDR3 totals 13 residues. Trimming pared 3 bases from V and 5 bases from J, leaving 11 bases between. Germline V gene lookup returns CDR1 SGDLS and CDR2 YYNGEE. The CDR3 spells CASSAPLDETQYF. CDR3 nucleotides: TGTGCCAGCAGCGCGCCGTTGGACGAGACCCAGTACTTC.

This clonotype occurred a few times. CDR3 sequence reads: CASSLGWNQPQHF. The CDR3 nucleotides read TGCGCCAGCAGCTTGGGCTGGAATCAGCCCCAGCATTTT. The chain couples TRBV5-1 to TRBJ1-5; unclear D gene. CDR3 size: 13 residues. Germline lookup yields CDR1 SGHRS and CDR2 YFSETQ. V lost 0 bases and J 4 bases, leaving 5 bases between the germline ends.

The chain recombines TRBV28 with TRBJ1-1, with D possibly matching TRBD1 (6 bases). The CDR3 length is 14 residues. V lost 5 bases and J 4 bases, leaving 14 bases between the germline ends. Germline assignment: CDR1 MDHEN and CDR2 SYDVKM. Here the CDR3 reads CASSPQGSVTEAFF. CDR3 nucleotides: TGTGCCAGCAGTCCACAGGGAAGTGTCACTGAAGCTTTCTTT. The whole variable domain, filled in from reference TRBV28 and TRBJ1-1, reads DVKVTQSSRYLVKRTGEKVFLECVQDMDHENMFWYRQDPGLGLRLIYFSYDVKMKEKGDIPEGYSVSREKKERFSLILESASTNQTSMYLCASSPQGSVTEAFFGQGTRLTVV.

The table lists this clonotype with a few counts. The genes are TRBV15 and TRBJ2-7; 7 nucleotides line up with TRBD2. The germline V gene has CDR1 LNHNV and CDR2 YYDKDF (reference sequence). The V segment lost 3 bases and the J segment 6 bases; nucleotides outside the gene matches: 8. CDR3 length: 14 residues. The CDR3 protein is CATSRDSRGVEQYF. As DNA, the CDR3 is TGTGCCACCAGCAGGGACTCCCGGGGGGTCGAGCAGTACTTC.

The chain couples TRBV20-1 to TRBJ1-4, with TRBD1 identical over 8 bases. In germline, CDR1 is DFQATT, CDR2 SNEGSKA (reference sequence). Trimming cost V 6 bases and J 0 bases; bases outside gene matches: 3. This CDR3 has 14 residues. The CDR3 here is CSADRGSTNEKLFF. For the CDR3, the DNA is TGCAGTGCCGACAGGGGTTCAACTAATGAAAAACTGTTTTTT.

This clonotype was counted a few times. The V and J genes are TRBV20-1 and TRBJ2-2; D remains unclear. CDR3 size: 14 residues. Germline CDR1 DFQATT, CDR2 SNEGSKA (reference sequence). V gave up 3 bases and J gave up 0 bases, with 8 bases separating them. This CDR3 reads CSASFPANTGELFF. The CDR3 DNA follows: TGCAGTGCTAGTTTTCCTGCGAACACCGGGGAGCTGTTTTTT.

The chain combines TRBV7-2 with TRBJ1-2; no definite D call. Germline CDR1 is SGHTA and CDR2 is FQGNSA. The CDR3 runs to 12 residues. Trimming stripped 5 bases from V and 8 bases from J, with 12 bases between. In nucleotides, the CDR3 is TGTGCCAGCAGCGAGCGGGCCCAAGGCTACACCTTC. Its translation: CASSERAQGYTF.

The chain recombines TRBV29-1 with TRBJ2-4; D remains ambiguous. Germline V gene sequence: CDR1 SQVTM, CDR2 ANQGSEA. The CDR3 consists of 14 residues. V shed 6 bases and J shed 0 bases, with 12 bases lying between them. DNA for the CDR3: TGCAGCGTGGTGACACAGCTAGCCAAAAACATTCAGTACTTC. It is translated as CSVVTQLAKNIQYF.

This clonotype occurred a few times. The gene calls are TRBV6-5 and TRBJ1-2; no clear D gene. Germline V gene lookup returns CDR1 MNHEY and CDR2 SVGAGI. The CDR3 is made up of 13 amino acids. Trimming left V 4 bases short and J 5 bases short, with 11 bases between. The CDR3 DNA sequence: TGTGCCAGCAGTTCTTGGACGGGTTATGGCTACACCTTC. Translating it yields CASSSWTGYGYTF.

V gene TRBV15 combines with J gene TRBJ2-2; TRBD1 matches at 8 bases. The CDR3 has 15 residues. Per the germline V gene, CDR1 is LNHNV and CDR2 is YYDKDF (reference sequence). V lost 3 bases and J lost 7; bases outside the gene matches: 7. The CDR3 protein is CATSRDRVRSGELFF. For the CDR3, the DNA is TGTGCCACCAGCAGGGACAGGGTTAGGAGCGGGGAGCTGTTTTTT. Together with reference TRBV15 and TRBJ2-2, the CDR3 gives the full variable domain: DAMVIQNPRYQVTQFGKPVTLSCSQTLNHNVMYWYQQKSSQAPKLLFHYYDKDFNNEADTPDNFQSRRPNTSFCFLDIRSPGLGDTAMYLCATSRDRVRSGELFFGEGSRLTVL.

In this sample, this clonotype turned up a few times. DNA of the CDR3: TGCGCCAGCAGCTTGGTCGTCTTGGCGTCAGGGAGTACAGAGACCCAGTACTTC. Translated: CASSLVVLASGSTETQYF. V is TRBV5-1 and J is TRBJ2-5; D might be TRBD1 or TRBD2, each matching 5 bases. Per the germline V gene, CDR1 is SGHRS and CDR2 is YFSETQ. This CDR3 region has 18 residues. V lost 0 bases and J 4 bases, leaving 22 bases between the germline ends.

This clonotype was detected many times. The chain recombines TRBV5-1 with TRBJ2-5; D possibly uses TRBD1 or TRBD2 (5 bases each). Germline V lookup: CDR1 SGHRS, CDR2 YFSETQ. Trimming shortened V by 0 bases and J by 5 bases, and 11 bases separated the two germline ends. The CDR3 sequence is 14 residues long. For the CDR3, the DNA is TGCGCCAGCAGCTTGGTGGGGCCGGGGGAGACCCAGTACTTC. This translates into CASSLVGPGETQYF.

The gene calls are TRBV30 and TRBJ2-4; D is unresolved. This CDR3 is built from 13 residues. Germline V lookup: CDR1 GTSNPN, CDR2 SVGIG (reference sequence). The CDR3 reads CATSRVAKNIQYF. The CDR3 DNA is TGTGCGACCAGCCGGGTAGCCAAAAACATTCAGTACTTC.

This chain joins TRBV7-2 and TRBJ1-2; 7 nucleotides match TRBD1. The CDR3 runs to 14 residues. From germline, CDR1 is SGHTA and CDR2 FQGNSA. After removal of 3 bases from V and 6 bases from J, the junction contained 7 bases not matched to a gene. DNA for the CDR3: TGTGCCAGCAGCTTCCGTTCGACAGGGAATGGCTACACCTTC. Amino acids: CASSFRSTGNGYTF.

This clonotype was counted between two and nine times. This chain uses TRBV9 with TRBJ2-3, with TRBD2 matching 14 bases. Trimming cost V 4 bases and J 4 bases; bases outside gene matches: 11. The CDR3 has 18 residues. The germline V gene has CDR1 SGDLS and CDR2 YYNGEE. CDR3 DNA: TGTGCCAGCAGCCCACGACTAGCGGGGGGGCCTTCGGCAGATACGCAGTATTTT. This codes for CASSPRLAGGPSADTQYF.